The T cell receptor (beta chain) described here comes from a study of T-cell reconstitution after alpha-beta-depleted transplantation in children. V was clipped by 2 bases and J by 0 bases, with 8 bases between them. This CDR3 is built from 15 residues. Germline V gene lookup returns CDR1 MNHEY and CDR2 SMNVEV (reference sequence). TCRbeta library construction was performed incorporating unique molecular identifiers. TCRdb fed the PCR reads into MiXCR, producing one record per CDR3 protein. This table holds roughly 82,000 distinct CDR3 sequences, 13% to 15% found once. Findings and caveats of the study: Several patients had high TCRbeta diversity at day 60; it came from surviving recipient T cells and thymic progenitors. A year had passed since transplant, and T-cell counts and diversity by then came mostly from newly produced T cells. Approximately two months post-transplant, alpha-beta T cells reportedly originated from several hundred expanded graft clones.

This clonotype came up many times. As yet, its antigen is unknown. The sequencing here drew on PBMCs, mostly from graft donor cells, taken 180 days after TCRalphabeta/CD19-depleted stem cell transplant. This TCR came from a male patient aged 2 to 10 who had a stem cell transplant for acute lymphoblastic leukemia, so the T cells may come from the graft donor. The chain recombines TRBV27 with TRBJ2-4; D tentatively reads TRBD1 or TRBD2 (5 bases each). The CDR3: CASSLGGLAKNIQYF. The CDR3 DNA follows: TGTGCCAGCAGTTTAGGGGGATTAGCCAAAAACATTCAGTACTTC.